These T cell receptor delta chains were read from a single sample in a study of DNA immune sequencing with unique molecular identifiers. With CATT, TCRdb re-called clones from the multiplex PCR reads. The sample consists of about 730 delta-chain clones, around a quarter of them appearing once. Sequencing was done on a sample of gamma-delta T cells enriched from blood buffy coat, or unenriched PBMCs (not recorded which). The receptor source for this set is a human donor in good health. CDR3s include the opening cysteine and the closing phenylalanine or tryptophan.

V: TRDV2
length: 24
CDR3: CACDTVSSPRRRGLEGGYDRPLIF

V: TRDV2
length: 14
CDR3: CACDSVENTDKLIF

V: TRDV1
length: 22
CDR3: CALGESAFLTNYWGRDTDKLIF

V: TRDV2
length: 15
CDR3: CACDGVGANTDKLIF

V: TRDV2
length: 18
CDR3: CACDTVLSGGSYTDKLIF

V: TRAV29/DV5
length: 24
CDR3: CAASGLRVRPDGGYGRAYTDKLIF

V: TRDV1
length: 18
CDR3: CALGVLPNVGDYTDKLIF

V: TRDV2
length: 16
CDR3: CACDPSDRKYTDKLIF

V: TRDV2
length: 15
CDR3: CACDTVGPHTDKLIF

V: TRDV3
length: 19
CDR3: CASRISLSYWGSPPDKLIF

V: TRDV1
length: 17
CDR3: CALGAIPRGSLTDKLIF

V: TRDV2
length: 20
CDR3: CACDPVLGDAKGRGPDKLIF

V: TRDV1
length: 21
CDR3: CALGAFLVLGDLGGRTDKLIF

V: TRDV1
length: 22
CDR3: CALGEEPARSYPGGYWADKLIF

V: TRDV2
length: 20
CDR3: CACAQLRTGGQPMYTDKLIF

V: TRDV1
length: 18
CDR3: CALGDPGLPNPPTDKLIF

V: TRAV29/DV5
length: 20
CDR3: CAARSASKYWGSPYTDKLIF

V: TRDV2
length: 18
CDR3: CACDTAGGYSWDTRQMFF

V: TRAV29/DV5
length: 21
CDR3: CAAVRGKVYWGIPHPTDKLIF

V: TRDV2
length: 18
CDR3: CACDTLLGDTSLTAQLFF

V: TRDV2
length: 17
CDR3: CACDTLGDGKYTDKLIF

V: TRDV1
length: 17
CDR3: CALIRSNWGLSTAQLFF

V: TRDV1
length: 13
CDR3: CALGEPYTDKLIF

V: TRDV2
length: 14
CDR3: CACDRYPYTDKLIF

V: TRDV1
length: 15
CDR3: CALRLGDTWTDKLIF

V: TRDV1
length: 14
CDR3: CALGELPHTDKLIF